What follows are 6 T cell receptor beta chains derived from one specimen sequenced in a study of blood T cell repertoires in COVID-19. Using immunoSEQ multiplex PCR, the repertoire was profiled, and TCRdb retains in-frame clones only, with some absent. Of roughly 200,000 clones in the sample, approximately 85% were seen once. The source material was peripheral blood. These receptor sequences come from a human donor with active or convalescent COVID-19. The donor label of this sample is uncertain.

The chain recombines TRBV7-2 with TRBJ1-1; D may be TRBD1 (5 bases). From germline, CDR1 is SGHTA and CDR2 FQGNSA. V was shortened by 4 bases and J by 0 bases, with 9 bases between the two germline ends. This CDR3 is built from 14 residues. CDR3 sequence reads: CASSWGRMNTEAFF. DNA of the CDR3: TGTGCCAGCAGCTGGGGCAGAATGAACACTGAAGCTTTCTTT.

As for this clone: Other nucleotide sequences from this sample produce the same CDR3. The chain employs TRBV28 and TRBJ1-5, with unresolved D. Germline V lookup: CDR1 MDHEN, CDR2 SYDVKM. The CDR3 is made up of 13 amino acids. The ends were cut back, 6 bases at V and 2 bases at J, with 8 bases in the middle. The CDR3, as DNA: TGTGCCAGCAGGTCCCGGGGCAATCAGCCCCAGCATTTT. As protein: CASRSRGNQPQHF.

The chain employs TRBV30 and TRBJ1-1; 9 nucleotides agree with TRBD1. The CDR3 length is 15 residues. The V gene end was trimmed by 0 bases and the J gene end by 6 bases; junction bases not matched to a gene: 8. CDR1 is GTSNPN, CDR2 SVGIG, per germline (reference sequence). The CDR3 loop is CAWSVAGTGFSEAFF. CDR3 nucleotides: TGTGCCTGGAGTGTAGCCGGGACAGGGTTTTCTGAAGCTTTCTTT.

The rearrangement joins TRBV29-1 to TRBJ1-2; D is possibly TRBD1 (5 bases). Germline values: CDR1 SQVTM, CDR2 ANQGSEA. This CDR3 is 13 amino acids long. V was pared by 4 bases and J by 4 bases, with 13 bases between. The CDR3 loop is CSVVLTGGYGYTF. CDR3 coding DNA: TGCAGCGTTGTTTTAACGGGGGGCTATGGCTACACCTTC.

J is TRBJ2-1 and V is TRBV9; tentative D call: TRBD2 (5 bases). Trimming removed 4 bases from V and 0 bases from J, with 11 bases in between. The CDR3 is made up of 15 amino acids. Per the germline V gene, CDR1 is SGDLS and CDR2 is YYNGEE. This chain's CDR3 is CASSITGSSYNEQFF. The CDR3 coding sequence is TGTGCCAGCAGCATCACGGGGAGCTCCTACAATGAGCAGTTCTTC.

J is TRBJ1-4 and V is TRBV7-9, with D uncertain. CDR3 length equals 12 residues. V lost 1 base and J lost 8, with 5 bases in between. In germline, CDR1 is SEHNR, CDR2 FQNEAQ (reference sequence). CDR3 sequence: CASSLDGEKLFF. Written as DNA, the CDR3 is TGTGCCAGCAGCTTAGATGGCGAAAAACTGTTTTTT.